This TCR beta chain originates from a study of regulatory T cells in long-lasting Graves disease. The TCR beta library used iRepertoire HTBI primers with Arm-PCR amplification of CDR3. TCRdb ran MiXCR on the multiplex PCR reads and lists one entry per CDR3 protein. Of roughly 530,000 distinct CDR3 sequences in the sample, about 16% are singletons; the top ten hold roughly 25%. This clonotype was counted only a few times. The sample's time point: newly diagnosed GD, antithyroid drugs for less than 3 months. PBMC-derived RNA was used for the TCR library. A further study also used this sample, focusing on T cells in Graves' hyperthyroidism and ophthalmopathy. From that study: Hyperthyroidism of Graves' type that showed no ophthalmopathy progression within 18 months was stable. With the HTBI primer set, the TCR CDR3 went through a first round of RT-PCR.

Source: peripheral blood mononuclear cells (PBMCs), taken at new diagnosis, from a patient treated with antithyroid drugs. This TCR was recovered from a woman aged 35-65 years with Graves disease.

CDR3 residues: CASSPTTGINYGYTF. The CDR3 nucleotides are TGTGCCAGTAGTCCAACGACAGGGATCAACTATGGCTACACCTTC. The J gene is TRBJ1-2, the V gene TRBV19; 7 bases line up with TRBD1. Germline CDR1 reads LNHDA; CDR2 reads SQIVND (reference sequence). CDR3 size: 15 residues. Germline trimming cut 5 bases from V and 2 bases from J; bases unmatched to any gene: 8.